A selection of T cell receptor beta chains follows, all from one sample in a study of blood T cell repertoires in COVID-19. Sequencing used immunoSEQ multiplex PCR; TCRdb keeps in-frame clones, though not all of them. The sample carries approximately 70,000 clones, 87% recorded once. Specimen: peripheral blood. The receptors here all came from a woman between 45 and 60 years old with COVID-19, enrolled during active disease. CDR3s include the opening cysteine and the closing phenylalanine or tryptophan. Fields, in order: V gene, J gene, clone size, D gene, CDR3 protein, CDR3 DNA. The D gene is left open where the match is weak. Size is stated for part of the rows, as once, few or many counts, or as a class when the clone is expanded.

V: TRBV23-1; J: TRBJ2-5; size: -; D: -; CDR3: CASSQSLPWETQYF; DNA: TGCGCCAGCAGTCAATCTCTACCCTGGGAGACCCAGTACTTC
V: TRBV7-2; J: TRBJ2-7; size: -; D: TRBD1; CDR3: CASSLSTGTYEQYF; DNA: TGTGCCAGCAGCTTATCGACAGGGACCTACGAGCAGTACTTC
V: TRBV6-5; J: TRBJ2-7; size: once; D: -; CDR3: CASSSVIEQYF; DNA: TGTGCCAGCAGTTCCGTAATCGAGCAGTACTTC
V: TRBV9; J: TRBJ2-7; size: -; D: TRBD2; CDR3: CASSVGIAGTHEQYF; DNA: TGTGCCAGCAGTGTCGGGATAGCGGGAACCCACGAGCAGTACTTC
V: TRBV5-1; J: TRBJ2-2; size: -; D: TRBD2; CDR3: CASRLAGEPGELFF; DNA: TGCGCCAGCAGGCTAGCGGGAGAACCCGGGGAGCTGTTTTTT
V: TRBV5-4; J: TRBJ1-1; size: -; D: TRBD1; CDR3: CASSSGRTGMNTEAFF; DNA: TGTGCCAGCAGCTCCGGAAGGACAGGCATGAACACTGAAGCTTTCTTT
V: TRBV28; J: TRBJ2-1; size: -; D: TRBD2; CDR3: CASNLPRGGQFF; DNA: TGTGCCAGCAACCTTCCGCGGGGGGGGCAGTTCTTC
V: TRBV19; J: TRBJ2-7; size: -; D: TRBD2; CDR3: CASRGLAGVEQYF; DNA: TGTGCCAGCCGGGGACTAGCGGGAGTCGAGCAGTACTTC
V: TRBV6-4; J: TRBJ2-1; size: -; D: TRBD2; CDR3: CASSVLAGVYNEQFF; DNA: TGTGCCAGCAGTGTCCTAGCGGGGGTCTACAATGAGCAGTTCTTC
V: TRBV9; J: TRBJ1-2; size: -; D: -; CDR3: CASSVGGLNYGYTF; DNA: TGTGCCAGCAGCGTAGGGGGACTCAACTATGGCTACACCTTC
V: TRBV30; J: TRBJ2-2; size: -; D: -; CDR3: CAWRRRDGELFF; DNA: TGTGCCTGGAGACGAAGAGACGGGGAGCTGTTTTTT
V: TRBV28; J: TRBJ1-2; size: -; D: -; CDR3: CASSTQGSGGYTF; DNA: TGTGCCAGCAGCACCCAGGGTAGTGGGGGCTACACCTTC
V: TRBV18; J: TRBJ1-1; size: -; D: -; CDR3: CASSHPDRNTEAFF; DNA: TGTGCCAGCTCACACCCCGACAGGAACACTGAAGCTTTCTTT
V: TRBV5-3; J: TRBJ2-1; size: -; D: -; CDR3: CARSSWGSSEQFF; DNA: TGTGCCAGAAGCTCGTGGGGCAGCAGTGAGCAGTTCTTC
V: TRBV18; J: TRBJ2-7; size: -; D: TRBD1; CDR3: CASSPDRILGEQYF; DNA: TGTGCCAGCTCACCGGACAGGATACTAGGGGAGCAGTACTTC
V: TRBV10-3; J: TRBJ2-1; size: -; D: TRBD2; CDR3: CAISDRGGRENEQFF; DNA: TGTGCCATCAGTGATAGGGGCGGGAGGGAAAATGAGCAGTTCTTC
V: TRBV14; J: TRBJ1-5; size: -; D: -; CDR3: CASSQGGKQPQHF; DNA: TGTGCCAGCAGCCAAGGGGGCAAGCAGCCCCAGCATTTT
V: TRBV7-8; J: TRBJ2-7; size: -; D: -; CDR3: CASSLLVSGSYEQYF; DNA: TGTGCCAGCAGCTTATTGGTTAGCGGATCCTACGAGCAGTACTTC
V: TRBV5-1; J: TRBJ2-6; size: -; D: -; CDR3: CASSPSPPSELITGANVLTF; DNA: TGCGCCAGCAGCCCCTCACCCCCCAGTGAATTGATAACTGGGGCCAACGTCCTGACTTTC
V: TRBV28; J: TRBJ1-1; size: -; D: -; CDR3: CASSLPRGKNTEAFF; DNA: TGTGCCAGCAGTTTGCCGCGGGGGAAAAACACTGAAGCTTTCTTT
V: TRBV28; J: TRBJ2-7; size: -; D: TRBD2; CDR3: CASSLGGLAGDEQYF; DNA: TGTGCCAGCAGTTTAGGGGGACTAGCGGGGGACGAGCAGTACTTC
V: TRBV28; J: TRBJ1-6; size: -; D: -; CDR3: CASSGGYSYNSPLHF; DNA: TGTGCCAGCAGTGGGGGGTACTCCTATAATTCACCCCTCCACTTT
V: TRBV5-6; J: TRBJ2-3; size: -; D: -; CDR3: CASSLEGVSTDTQYF; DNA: TGTGCCAGCAGCTTGGAGGGAGTTAGCACAGATACGCAGTATTTT
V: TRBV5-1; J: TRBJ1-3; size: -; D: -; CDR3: CASSLDNRVGNTIYF; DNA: TGCGCCAGCAGCTTGGATAACAGGGTTGGAAACACCATATATTTT
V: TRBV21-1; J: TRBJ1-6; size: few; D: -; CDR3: CASRTRNNSPLHF; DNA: TGTGCCAGCCGGACACGAAATAATTCACCCCTCCACTTT
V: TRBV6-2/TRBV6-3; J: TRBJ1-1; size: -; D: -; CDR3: CASSYTGGDRAFF; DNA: TGTGCCAGCAGTTACACGGGGGGCGATAGAGCTTTCTTT
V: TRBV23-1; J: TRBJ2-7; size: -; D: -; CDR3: CASSAMWNYPYEQYF; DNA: TGCGCCAGCAGTGCTATGTGGAACTACCCCTACGAGCAGTACTTC
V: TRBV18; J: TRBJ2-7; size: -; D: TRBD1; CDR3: CASSGQAGYEQYF; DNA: TGTGCCAGCTCGGGACAGGCCGGCTACGAGCAGTACTTC
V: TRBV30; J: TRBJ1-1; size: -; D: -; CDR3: CAWSTRLGNTEAFF; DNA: TGTGCCTGGAGTACCCGACTGGGGAACACTGAAGCTTTCTTT
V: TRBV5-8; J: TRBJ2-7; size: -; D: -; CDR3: CASSFRGLGEQYF; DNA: TGTGCCAGCAGCTTTAGGGGACTGGGCGAGCAGTACTTC
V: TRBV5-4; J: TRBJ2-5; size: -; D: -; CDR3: CASSATSWGAETQYF; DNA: TGTGCCAGCAGCGCCACCTCGTGGGGAGCAGAGACCCAGTACTTC
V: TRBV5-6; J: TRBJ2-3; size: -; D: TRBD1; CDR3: CASSLDRGLYTQYF; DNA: TGTGCCAGCAGCCTGGACAGGGGGCTATATACGCAGTATTTT
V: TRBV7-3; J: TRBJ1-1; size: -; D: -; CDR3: CASSLIRGGEAFF; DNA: TGTGCCAGCAGCTTAATTCGGGGTGGGGAAGCTTTCTTT
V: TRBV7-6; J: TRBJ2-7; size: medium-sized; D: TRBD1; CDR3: CASSQTGNEQYF; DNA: TGTGCCAGCAGCCAGACAGGGAACGAGCAGTACTTC
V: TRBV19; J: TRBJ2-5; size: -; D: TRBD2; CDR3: CASRRGGSGETQYF; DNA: TGTGCCAGTAGAAGGGGCGGGAGTGGGGAGACCCAGTACTTC
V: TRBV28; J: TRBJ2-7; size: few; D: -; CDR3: CASGQAGYEQYF; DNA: TGTGCCAGCGGCCAAGCGGGTTACGAGCAGTACTTC
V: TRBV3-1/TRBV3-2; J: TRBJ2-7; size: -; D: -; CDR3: CASSQDRRQGRSGSHEQYF; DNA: TGTGCCAGCAGCCAAGATAGGCGACAGGGACGCAGCGGGAGCCACGAGCAGTACTTC
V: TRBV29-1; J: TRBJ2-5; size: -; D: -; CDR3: CSALTENQETQYF; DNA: TGCAGCGCCCTGACAGAAAACCAAGAGACCCAGTACTTC
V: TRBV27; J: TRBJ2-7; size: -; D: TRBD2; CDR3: CASSSRGSGRPRYEQYF; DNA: TGTGCCAGCAGTTCCCGGGGTAGCGGGAGGCCCCGCTACGAGCAGTACTTC
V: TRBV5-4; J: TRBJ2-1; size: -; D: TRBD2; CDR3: CASSYAGGRYEQFF; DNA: TGTGCCAGCAGCTATGCGGGAGGAAGGTATGAGCAGTTCTTC
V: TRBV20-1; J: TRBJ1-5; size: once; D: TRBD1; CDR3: CSASRDRGQPQHF; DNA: TGCAGTGCTAGTAGGGACAGGGGGCAGCCCCAGCATTTT
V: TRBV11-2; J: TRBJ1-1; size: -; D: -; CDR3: CASSFREDTEAFF; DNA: TGTGCCAGCAGCTTTCGGGAAGACACTGAAGCTTTCTTT
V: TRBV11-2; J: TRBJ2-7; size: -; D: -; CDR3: CASSSPDTMGRTYEQYF; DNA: TGTGCCAGCAGCTCCCCGGACACGATGGGGAGGACCTACGAGCAGTACTTC
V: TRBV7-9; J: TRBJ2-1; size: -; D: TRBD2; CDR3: CASSLGSGSHEQFF; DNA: TGTGCCAGCAGCTTAGGGAGCGGGAGTCATGAGCAGTTCTTC
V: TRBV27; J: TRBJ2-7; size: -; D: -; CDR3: CASRKQDTYEQYF; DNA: TGTGCCAGCAGGAAACAGGACACCTACGAGCAGTACTTC
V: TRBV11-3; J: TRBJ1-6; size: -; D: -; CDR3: CASSQSTVLGDSPLHF; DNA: TGTGCCAGCAGCCAAAGTACAGTCCTCGGGGATTCACCCCTCCACTTT
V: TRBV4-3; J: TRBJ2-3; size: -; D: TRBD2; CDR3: CASSQSAGGVADTQYF; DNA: TGCGCCAGCAGCCAATCGGCGGGAGGAGTAGCAGATACGCAGTATTTT
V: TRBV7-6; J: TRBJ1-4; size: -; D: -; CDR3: CASSSPGENEKLFF; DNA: TGTGCCAGCAGCTCCCCGGGGGAGAATGAAAAACTGTTTTTT
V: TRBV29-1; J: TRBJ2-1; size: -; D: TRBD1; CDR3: CSIRTGGNEQFF; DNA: TGCAGCATAAGGACAGGGGGAAATGAGCAGTTCTTC